This entry concerns a single TCR beta chain. The entry originates in a study of T cell responses to AZD1222 COVID-19 vaccine. TCRdb's copy holds only in-frame clones and misses some; the assay was immunoSEQ multiplex PCR. Altogether approximately 110,000 clones are present, more than 70% being singletons, with the ten largest covering about 5%. V dropped 11 bases and J dropped 3 bases, with 16 bases sitting between them. The CDR3 is 13 residues long. Looked up from germline, CDR1 is ENHRY and CDR2 is SYGVKD. The chain recombines TRBV10-3 with TRBJ1-1, with D maybe TRBD1 (6 bases). The material sequenced was peripheral blood, taken on day 0 of AZD1222 vaccination. This receptor was taken from an adult in good health. The CDR3 DNA reads as TGTGCCGCCGGGGGCAGGGATGACACTGAAGCTTTCTTT. It translates to CAAGGRDDTEAFF.